The clone carrying this TCR beta chain came up many times. The data are from a study of T cells after yellow fever vaccination. Overall study findings and caveats: Faster peaking, at day 5 versus 15, marked a secondary response that was weaker. Any FACS-sorted repertoire could hold abundant clonotypes that contaminate it from the bulk population.

Per the germline V gene, CDR1 is SGHAT and CDR2 is FQNNGV. CDR3 length: 12 residues. After removal of 4 bases from V and 6 bases from J, the junction contained 1 base not matched to a gene. Via MiXCR, TCRdb re-called the 5' RACE reads, giving one row per CDR3 protein. The sample holds tens of thousands of distinct CDR3 sequences, approximately 10% seen once. This chain uses TRBV11-2 with TRBJ2-3, with 7 nucleotides matching TRBD2. This specimen was PBMCs, either bulk or a sorted T-cell subset (CD4+, CD8+, memory, or dextramer-sorted; not recorded which), taken around 15 days after the first yellow fever vaccination. The source is a man aged 18-30 years who received the YFV17D yellow fever vaccine. As DNA, the CDR3 is TGTGCCAGCAGCTGGGAGGGGGATACGCAGTATTTT. Amino acids: CASSWEGDTQYF.